This TCR beta chain was found in a study of blood T cell repertoires in COVID-19. Cohort assignment relied on participant-reported clinical history. The CDR3 loop spans 16 amino acids. With 0 bases clipped from V and 4 bases from J, the junction kept 7 bases outside the gene matches. Germline-derived CDR1 and CDR2 are SGHNT and YYREEE (reference sequence). This table comes from immunoSEQ multiplex PCR, and its TCRdb copy is limited to in-frame clones, with some not included. In the table there are fewer than 250,000 clones, more than 80% of which are singletons. This TCR came from a man aged 55-75 years who had recovered from COVID-19. This rearrangement joins TRBV5-4 to TRBJ2-1; 7 bases agree with TRBD2. Sequenced sample: PBMCs or T cells enriched from blood (not recorded which). In DNA form, the CDR3 reads TGTGCCAGCAGCTTGGCGGGGGGTGTCCTGTACAATGAGCAGTTCTTC. Protein product: CASSLAGGVLYNEQFF.